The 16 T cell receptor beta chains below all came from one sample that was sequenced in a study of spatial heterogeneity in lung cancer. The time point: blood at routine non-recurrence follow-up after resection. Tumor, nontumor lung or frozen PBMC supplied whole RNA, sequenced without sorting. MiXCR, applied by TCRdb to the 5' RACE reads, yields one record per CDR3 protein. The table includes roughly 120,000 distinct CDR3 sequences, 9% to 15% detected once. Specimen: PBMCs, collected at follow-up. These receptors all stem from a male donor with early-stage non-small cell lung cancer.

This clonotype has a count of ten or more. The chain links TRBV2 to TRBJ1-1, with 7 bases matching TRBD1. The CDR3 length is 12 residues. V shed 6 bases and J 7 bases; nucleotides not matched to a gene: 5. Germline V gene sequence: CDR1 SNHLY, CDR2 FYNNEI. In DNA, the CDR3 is TGTGCCAGCAGCGATGACAGGGTTGAAGCTTTCTTT. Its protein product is CASSDDRVEAFF.

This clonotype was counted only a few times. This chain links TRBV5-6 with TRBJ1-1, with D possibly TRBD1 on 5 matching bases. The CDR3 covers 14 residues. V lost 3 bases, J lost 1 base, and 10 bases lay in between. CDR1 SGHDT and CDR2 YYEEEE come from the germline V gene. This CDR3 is CASSWGGQNTEAFF. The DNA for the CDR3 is TGTGCCAGCAGCTGGGGAGGACAGAACACTGAAGCTTTCTTT.

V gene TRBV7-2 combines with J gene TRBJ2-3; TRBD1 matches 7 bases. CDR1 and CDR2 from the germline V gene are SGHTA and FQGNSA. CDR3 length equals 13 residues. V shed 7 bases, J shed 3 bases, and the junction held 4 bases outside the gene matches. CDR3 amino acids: CASTRQGTDTQYF. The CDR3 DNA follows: TGTGCCAGCACCCGACAGGGTACAGATACGCAGTATTTT.

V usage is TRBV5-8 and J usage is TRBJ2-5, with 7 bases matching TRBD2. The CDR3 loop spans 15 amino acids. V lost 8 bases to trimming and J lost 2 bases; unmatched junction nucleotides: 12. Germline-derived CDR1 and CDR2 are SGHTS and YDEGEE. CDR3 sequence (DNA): TGTGCCAGTTTCGAGACTAGCCGACTTCAAGAGACCCAGTACTTC. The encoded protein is CASFETSRLQETQYF.

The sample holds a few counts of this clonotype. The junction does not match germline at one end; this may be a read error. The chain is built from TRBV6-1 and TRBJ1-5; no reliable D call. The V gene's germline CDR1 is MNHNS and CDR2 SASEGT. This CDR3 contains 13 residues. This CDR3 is CIASASFDQPQHF. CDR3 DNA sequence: TGCATAGCTTCAGCGTCGTTCGACCAGCCCCAGCATTTT.

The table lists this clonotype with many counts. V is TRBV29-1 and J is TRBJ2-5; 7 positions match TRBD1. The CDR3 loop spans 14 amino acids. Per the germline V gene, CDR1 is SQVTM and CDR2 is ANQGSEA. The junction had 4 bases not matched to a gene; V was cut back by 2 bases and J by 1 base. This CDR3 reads CSVESTGSQETQYF. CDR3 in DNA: TGCAGCGTTGAATCGACAGGGAGCCAAGAGACCCAGTACTTC.

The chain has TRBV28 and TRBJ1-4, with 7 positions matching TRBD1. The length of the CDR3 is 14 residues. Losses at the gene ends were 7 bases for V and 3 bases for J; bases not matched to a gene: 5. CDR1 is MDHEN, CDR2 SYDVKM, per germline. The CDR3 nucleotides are TGTGCCAGCACCGGGACAGTGCCTAATGAAAAACTGTTTTTT. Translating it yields CASTGTVPNEKLFF. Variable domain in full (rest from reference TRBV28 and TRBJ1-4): DVKVTQSSRYLVKRTGEKVFLECVQDMDHENMFWYRQDPGLGLRLIYFSYDVKMKEKGDIPEGYSVSREKKERFSLILESASTNQTSMYLCASTGTVPNEKLFFGSGTQLSVL.

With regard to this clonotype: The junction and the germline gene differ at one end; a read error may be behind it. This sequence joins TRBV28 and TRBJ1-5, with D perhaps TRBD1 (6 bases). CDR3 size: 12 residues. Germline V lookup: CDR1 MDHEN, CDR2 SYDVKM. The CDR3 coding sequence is TGTGTCAGCAGGGGCGGGGTTCAGCCCCAGCATTTT. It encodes CVSRGGVQPQHF. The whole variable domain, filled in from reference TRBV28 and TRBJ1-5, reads DVKVTQSSRYLVKRTGEKVFLECVQDMDHENMFWYRQDPGLGLRLIYFSYDVKMKEKGDIPEGYSVSREKKERFSLILESASTNQTSMYLCVSRGGVQPQHFGDGTRLSIL.

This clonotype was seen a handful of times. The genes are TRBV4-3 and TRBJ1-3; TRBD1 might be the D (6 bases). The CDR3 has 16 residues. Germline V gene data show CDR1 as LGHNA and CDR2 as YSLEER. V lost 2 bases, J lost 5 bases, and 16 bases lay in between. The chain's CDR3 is CASSQWTLGQRNTIYF. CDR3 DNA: TGCGCCAGCAGCCAATGGACATTAGGACAGAGAAACACCATATATTTT.

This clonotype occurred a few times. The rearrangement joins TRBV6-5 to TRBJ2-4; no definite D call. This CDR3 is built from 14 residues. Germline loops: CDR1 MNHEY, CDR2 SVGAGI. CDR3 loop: CASAADRSKNIQYF. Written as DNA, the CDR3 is TGTGCTTCTGCCGCCGATCGGTCCAAAAACATTCAGTACTTC.

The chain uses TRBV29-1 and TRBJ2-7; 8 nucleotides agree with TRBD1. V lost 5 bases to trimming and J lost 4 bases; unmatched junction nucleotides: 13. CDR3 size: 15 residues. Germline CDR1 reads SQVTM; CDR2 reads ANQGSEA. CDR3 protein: CSVKGMGRGPYEQYF. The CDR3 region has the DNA TGCAGCGTTAAGGGTATGGGCAGGGGGCCTTACGAGCAGTACTTC.

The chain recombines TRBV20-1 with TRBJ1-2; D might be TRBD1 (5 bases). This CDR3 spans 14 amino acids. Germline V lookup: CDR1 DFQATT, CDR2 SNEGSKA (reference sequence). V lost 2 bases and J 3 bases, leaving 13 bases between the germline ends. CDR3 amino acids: CSARISGRHYGYTF. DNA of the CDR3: TGCAGTGCTAGAATTTCGGGACGGCACTATGGCTACACCTTC.

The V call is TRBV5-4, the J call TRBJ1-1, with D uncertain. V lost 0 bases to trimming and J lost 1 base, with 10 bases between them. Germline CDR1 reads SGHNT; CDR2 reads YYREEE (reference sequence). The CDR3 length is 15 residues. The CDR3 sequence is CASSLVAKTNTEAFF. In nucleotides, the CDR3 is TGTGCCAGCAGCTTGGTCGCTAAGACGAACACTGAAGCTTTCTTT.

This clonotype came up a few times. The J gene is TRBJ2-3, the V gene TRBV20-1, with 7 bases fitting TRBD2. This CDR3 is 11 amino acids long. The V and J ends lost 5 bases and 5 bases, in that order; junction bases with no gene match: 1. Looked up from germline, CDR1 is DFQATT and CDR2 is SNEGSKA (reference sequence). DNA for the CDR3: TGCAGTGCTGGGAGGGAAGATACGCAGTATTTT. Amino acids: CSAGREDTQYF.

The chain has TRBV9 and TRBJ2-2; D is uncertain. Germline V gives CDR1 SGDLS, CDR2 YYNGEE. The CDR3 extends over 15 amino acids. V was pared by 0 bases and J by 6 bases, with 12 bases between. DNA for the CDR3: TGTGCCAGCAGCGTAGAAGGATTTTTTCCCGGGGAGCTGTTTTTT. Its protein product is CASSVEGFFPGELFF.

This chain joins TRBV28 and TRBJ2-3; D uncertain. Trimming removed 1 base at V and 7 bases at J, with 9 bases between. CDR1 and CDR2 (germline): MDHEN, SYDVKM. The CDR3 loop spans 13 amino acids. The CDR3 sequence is CASSLSTRYTQYF. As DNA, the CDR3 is TGTGCCAGCAGTTTATCGACGCGATATACGCAGTATTTT.